These T cell receptor beta chains were read from a single sample in a study of blood T cell repertoires in COVID-19. The assay was immunoSEQ multiplex PCR, and TCRdb's table has in-frame clones only and misses some. The repertoire holds roughly 300,000 clones, with approximately 90% as singletons. Sequencing was performed on PBMCs or T cells enriched from blood (not recorded which). The receptors come from a man aged 25-40 years who had recovered from COVID-19. Both conserved end residues are part of each CDR3. D genes are given only for firm matches. Where a row states a size, it is once, few, many or the class of an expanded clone; other rows omit it.

>TRBV3-1/TRBV3-2|NA|NA|TRBJ1-6
CASSQAGVSPLHF
TGTGCCAGCAGCCAAGCGGGGGTCTCACCCCTCCACTTT
>TRBV15|NA|NA|TRBJ1-2
CATSLRGSGVDRYTF
TGTGCCACCAGCCTTCGGGGCAGCGGGGTTGATCGCTACACCTTC
>TRBV4-1|TRBD2|NA|TRBJ2-7
CASSQDRLAGTSYEQYF
TGCGCCAGCAGCCAAGATCGGCTAGCGGGGACTTCCTACGAGCAGTACTTC
>TRBV6-5|NA|NA|TRBJ1-5
CASTERVGQPQHF
TGTGCCAGCACCGAGAGGGTGGGCCAGCCCCAGCATTTT
>TRBV6-1|NA|NA|TRBJ1-1
CASSEGLGAIGAFF
TGTGCCAGCAGTGAAGGGTTGGGGGCGATTGGAGCTTTCTTT
>TRBV7-2|NA|NA|TRBJ2-5
CASSLVSSETQYF
TGTGCCAGCAGCTTAGTCTCCTCGGAGACCCAGTACTTC
>TRBV9|TRBD1|once|TRBJ1-4
CASSVDQGQGWNEKLFF
TGTGCCAGCAGCGTAGATCAAGGACAGGGATGGAATGAAAAACTGTTTTTT
>TRBV2|TRBD2|few|TRBJ2-7
CASSDRTSAYSYEQYF
TGTGCCAGCAGTGACCGGACTAGCGCCTACTCCTACGAGCAGTACTTC
>TRBV28|NA|NA|TRBJ1-6
CASSSGSKSSPLHF
TGTGCCAGCAGTTCTGGCAGTAAAAGTTCACCCCTCCACTTT
>TRBV5-1|TRBD1|NA|TRBJ2-5
CASSWTGVWETQYF
TGCGCCAGCAGCTGGACAGGGGTGTGGGAGACCCAGTACTTC
>TRBV5-1|TRBD2|NA|TRBJ2-1
CASSIRRGGTPYNEQFF
TGCGCCAGCAGCATCCGGCGGGGGGGCACCCCCTACAATGAGCAGTTCTTC
>TRBV5-6|NA|NA|TRBJ1-2
CASSLSGTGRYGYTF
TGTGCCAGCAGCTTGTCGGGGACGGGGAGGTATGGCTACACCTTC
>TRBV30|NA|few|TRBJ2-2
CAWSKIDLDTGELFF
TGTGCCTGGAGTAAGATAGACCTAGACACCGGGGAGCTGTTTTTT
>TRBV6-5|NA|NA|TRBJ2-5
CASSPQPVGRGQYF
TGTGCCAGCAGCCCCCAACCCGTTGGCCGTGGCCAGTACTTC
>TRBV6-4|NA|NA|TRBJ2-6
CASSDSPGTGANVLTF
TGTGCCAGCAGTGACTCCCCAGGGACTGGGGCCAACGTCCTGACTTTC
>TRBV11-1|NA|NA|TRBJ1-1
CATTAKGRGNTEAFF
TGTGCCACCACTGCTAAGGGCAGGGGGAACACTGAAGCTTTCTTT
>TRBV6-5|NA|NA|TRBJ2-3
CASSRRPSTDTQYF
TGTGCCAGCAGTCGGCGGCCTAGCACAGATACGCAGTATTTT
>TRBV6-5|NA|few|TRBJ1-6
CASSSIRENSPLHF
TGTGCCAGCAGTTCTATCAGGGAAAATTCACCCCTCCACTTT
>TRBV6-5|TRBD1|NA|TRBJ2-2
CASRWDRETGELFF
TGTGCCAGCAGGTGGGACAGGGAAACCGGGGAGCTGTTTTTT
>TRBV18|NA|NA|TRBJ1-1
CASSPDRDTEAFF
TGTGCCAGCTCGCCCGACCGGGACACTGAAGCTTTCTTT
>TRBV24-1|TRBD2|NA|TRBJ2-3
CATRGLAGSTDTQYF
TGTGCCACCAGGGGACTAGCGGGCAGCACAGATACGCAGTATTTT
>TRBV7-9|NA|NA|TRBJ2-1
CASSRTPNNEQFF
TGTGCCAGCAGCCGGACTCCCAACAATGAGCAGTTCTTC
>TRBV29-1|NA|NA|TRBJ1-1
CSVSTQGIPEAFF
TGCAGCGTTTCGACACAGGGAATCCCTGAAGCTTTCTTT
>TRBV5-1|NA|NA|TRBJ1-6
CASSFTDYNSPLHF
TGCGCCAGCAGCTTTACAGACTATAATTCACCCCTCCACTTT
>TRBV2|TRBD1|once|TRBJ1-1
CARLDPDRALNTEAFF
TGTGCCAGACTAGACCCAGACAGGGCGTTGAACACTGAAGCTTTCTTT
>TRBV10-1|NA|NA|TRBJ1-6
CASSDVRNSPLHF
TGCGCCAGCAGTGATGTCCGGAATTCACCCCTCCACTTT
>TRBV24-1|TRBD1|NA|TRBJ2-1
CATRGTGPYNEQFF
TGTGCCACACGCGGGACAGGCCCCTACAATGAGCAGTTCTTC
>TRBV3-1/TRBV3-2|NA|NA|TRBJ2-3
CASSQGQVMADTQYF
TGTGCCAGCAGCCAAGGGCAGGTGATGGCAGATACGCAGTATTTT
>TRBV6-1|NA|NA|TRBJ1-3
CASNEAAGWPIPSGNTIYF
TGTGCCAGCAACGAAGCGGCAGGTTGGCCTATTCCCTCTGGAAACACCATATATTTT
>TRBV15|NA|NA|TRBJ1-2
CATSRALGLNYGYTF
TGTGCCACCAGCAGAGCCCTGGGACTTAACTATGGCTACACCTTC
>TRBV12-3/TRBV12-4|TRBD1|NA|TRBJ1-5
CASGQGANQPQHF
TGTGCCAGCGGACAGGGGGCCAATCAGCCCCAGCATTTT
>TRBV5-4|TRBD2|NA|TRBJ2-6
CASSLAGSGANVLTF
TGTGCCAGCAGCTTAGCGGGATCTGGGGCCAACGTCCTGACTTTC
>TRBV3-1/TRBV3-2|TRBD2|NA|TRBJ2-3
CASSQTSGGAGDTQYF
TGTGCCAGCAGCCAAACTAGCGGGGGGGCCGGAGATACGCAGTATTTT
>TRBV11-3|NA|NA|TRBJ2-2
CASSLSDINTGELFF
TGTGCCAGCAGCTTATCGGACATAAACACCGGGGAGCTGTTTTTT
>TRBV6-4|NA|NA|TRBJ2-3
CASSPEGDTQYF
TGTGCCAGCAGTCCGGAGGGAGATACGCAGTATTTT
>TRBV3-1/TRBV3-2|TRBD1|NA|TRBJ1-6
CASSHDRGFGNSPLHF
TGTGCCAGCAGCCACGACAGGGGTTTTGGTAACTCACCCCTCCACTTT
>TRBV3-1/TRBV3-2|NA|NA|TRBJ2-7
CASSQEWFGDKQYF
TGTGCCAGCAGCCAAGAGTGGTTCGGGGACAAGCAGTACTTC
>TRBV5-1|NA|NA|TRBJ1-2
CASSLEAGNYGYTF
TGCGCCAGCAGCCTGGAGGCAGGGAACTATGGCTACACCTTC
>TRBV12-3/TRBV12-4|NA|NA|TRBJ1-1
CASSPYRGEAFF
TGTGCCAGCAGCCCCTATCGGGGGGAAGCTTTCTTT
>TRBV27|NA|NA|TRBJ1-2
CASSFSVGTANYGYTF
TGTGCCAGCAGTTTTTCGGTGGGGACTGCAAACTATGGCTACACCTTC
>TRBV5-1|TRBD1|NA|TRBJ2-2
CASSLTLGQGGTGELFF
TGCGCCAGCAGCTTAACCCTCGGACAGGGGGGGACCGGGGAGCTGTTTTTT
>TRBV27|NA|NA|TRBJ1-4
CASSLWRGEKLFF
TGTGCCAGCAGTTTATGGCGGGGTGAAAAACTGTTTTTT
>TRBV3-1/TRBV3-2|TRBD2|once|TRBJ2-5
CASSRAAGGDETQYF
TGTGCCAGCAGCCGAGCTGCGGGGGGCGATGAGACCCAGTACTTC
>TRBV30|TRBD1|NA|TRBJ2-3
CACTRDRFTDTQYF
TGTGCCTGCACAAGGGACAGATTCACAGATACGCAGTATTTT
>TRBV5-1|NA|NA|TRBJ2-3
CASRAAASSTRPTDTQYF
TGCGCCAGCAGAGCAGCAGCGAGCAGCACCCGACCCACAGATACGCAGTATTTT
>TRBV5-1|NA|NA|TRBJ2-3
CASRTEADTQYF
TGCGCCAGCAGAACAGAAGCAGATACGCAGTATTTT
>TRBV5-1|NA|NA|TRBJ2-3
CASSFGASTDTQYF
TGCGCCAGCAGCTTTGGGGCCAGCACAGATACGCAGTATTTT
>TRBV3-1/TRBV3-2|NA|NA|TRBJ2-7
CASSQAAGSYEQYF
TGTGCCAGCAGCCAAGCCGCAGGCTCCTACGAGCAGTACTTC
>TRBV5-6|NA|NA|TRBJ2-1
CASSRQYNEQFF
TGTGCCAGCAGTCGACAGTACAATGAGCAGTTCTTC
>TRBV5-1|TRBD2|once|TRBJ2-1
CASREDPYNEQFF
TGCGCCAGCCGGGAGGACCCTTACAATGAGCAGTTCTTC
>TRBV3-1/TRBV3-2|TRBD1|NA|TRBJ1-4
CASSRTGSHEKLFF
TGTGCCAGCAGCCGGACAGGGAGTCATGAAAAACTGTTTTTT
>TRBV7-9|TRBD2|few|TRBJ2-7
CASSSGLAGENEQYF
TGTGCCAGCAGCTCGGGGCTAGCGGGAGAAAACGAGCAGTACTTC
>TRBV4-1|NA|NA|TRBJ1-4
CASSQAEKLFF
TGCGCCAGCAGCCAAGCAGAAAAACTGTTTTTT